This is a list of T cell receptor beta chains from one sample in a study of blood T cell repertoires in COVID-19. TCRdb's table, derived via immunoSEQ multiplex PCR, lists solely in-frame clones and lacks some. The profile covers around 240,000 clones, with 75% to 85% appearing a single time and roughly 1.4% taken by the ten largest. The sample was peripheral blood. The source of these receptors is a woman between 40 and 55 years old who had recovered from COVID-19. CDR3s include the opening cysteine and the closing phenylalanine or tryptophan. The D gene is left open where the match is weak. Clone size is shown for a subset of rows, as once, few, many or a class of expanded clone.

clone_size	j_call	v_call	d_call	cdr3_aa	cdr3_nt
NA	TRBJ1-2	TRBV24-1	NA	CATSDPPVDYGYTF	TGTGCCACCAGTGACCCCCCAGTGGACTATGGCTACACCTTC
NA	TRBJ1-2	TRBV19	TRBD1	CATGQQIRGYTF	TGTGCCACGGGACAGCAAATCCGTGGCTACACCTTC
NA	TRBJ2-3	TRBV7-3	NA	CASSLQSTDTQYF	TGTGCCAGCAGCTTACAGAGCACAGATACGCAGTATTTT
NA	TRBJ1-1	TRBV4-3	NA	CASSQETNRATEAFF	TGCGCCAGCAGCCAAGAGACGAACAGGGCCACTGAAGCTTTCTTT
NA	TRBJ1-1	TRBV28	NA	CASSSGLTEAFF	TGTGCCAGCAGTTCAGGGCTTACTGAAGCTTTCTTT
few	TRBJ1-2	TRBV19	TRBD1	CASSNSLQGMNGYTF	TGTGCCAGTAGTAATAGCCTACAGGGGATGAATGGCTACACCTTC
NA	TRBJ2-5	TRBV2	NA	CASRDETQYF	TGTGCCAGCCGGGATGAGACCCAGTACTTC
NA	TRBJ2-5	TRBV5-4	NA	CASSVDRLQETQYF	TGTGCCAGCAGCGTAGACAGGTTACAAGAGACCCAGTACTTC
NA	TRBJ1-6	TRBV7-9	NA	CASRNSGQDGSPLHF	TGTGCCAGCAGAAATAGCGGGCAGGACGGTTCACCCCTCCACTTT
once	TRBJ1-1	TRBV11-2	NA	CASSLDWRNTEAFF	TGTGCCAGCAGCTTAGATTGGAGGAACACTGAAGCTTTCTTT
NA	TRBJ1-6	TRBV21-1	NA	CASSKRRSEHNFSPLHF	TGTGCCAGCAGCAAACGGCGGAGTGAACACAATTTTTCACCCCTCCACTTT
NA	TRBJ1-5	TRBV6-2/TRBV6-3	TRBD1	CASSWETGQGYNQPQHF	TGTGCCAGCAGTTGGGAAACGGGACAGGGGTACAATCAGCCCCAGCATTTT
once	TRBJ2-3	TRBV9	TRBD2	CASSVVAGGGTDTQYF	TGTGCCAGCAGCGTAGTAGCGGGGGGCGGCACAGATACGCAGTATTTT
NA	TRBJ2-1	TRBV9	TRBD2	CASSATSGEYNEQFF	TGTGCCAGCAGTGCTACTAGCGGGGAATACAATGAGCAGTTCTTC
once	TRBJ2-1	TRBV7-9	NA	CASSLGIAAHNEQFF	TGTGCCAGCAGCTTGGGAATAGCGGCTCACAATGAGCAGTTCTTC
NA	TRBJ2-1	TRBV7-2	TRBD2	CASSLARLAGVRNEQFF	TGTGCCAGCAGCTTAGCGCGCCTAGCGGGGGTGAGGAATGAGCAGTTCTTC
NA	TRBJ1-2	TRBV5-1	NA	CASSDDRTYGYTF	TGCGCCAGCAGCGATGACAGGACTTATGGCTACACCTTC
NA	TRBJ2-7	TRBV28	TRBD1	CASSLWDRGEEQYF	TGTGCCAGCAGCCTTTGGGACAGGGGTGAGGAGCAGTACTTC
NA	TRBJ2-7	TRBV12-3/TRBV12-4	NA	CASSPRFYEQYF	TGTGCCAGCAGCCCCCGTTTCTACGAGCAGTACTTC
many	TRBJ1-6	TRBV27	NA	CASSLLSSYNSPLHF	TGTGCCAGCAGTTTATTGAGCTCCTATAATTCACCCCTCCACTTT
NA	TRBJ2-7	TRBV5-5	NA	CASSFFQGYEQYF	TGTGCCAGCAGCTTTTTTCAGGGCTACGAGCAGTACTTC
NA	TRBJ1-4	TRBV24-1	NA	CATSDSRQGDEKLFF	TGTGCCACCAGTGATAGCCGGCAGGGCGACGAAAAACTGTTTTTT
NA	TRBJ2-3	TRBV7-9	TRBD2	CASSVRGGTTDTQYF	TGTGCCAGCAGCGTCCGGGGGGGGACCACAGATACGCAGTATTTT
once	TRBJ1-2	TRBV5-5	TRBD1	CASSLGQGAHGYTF	TGTGCCAGCAGCTTGGGGCAGGGGGCCCATGGCTACACCTTC
NA	TRBJ2-2	TRBV25-1	NA	CASSELTIRSANTGELFF	TGTGCCAGCAGTGAATTAACTATTAGAAGCGCGAACACCGGGGAGCTGTTTTTT
few	TRBJ2-7	TRBV3-1/TRBV3-2	TRBD2	CASSQAAGGGYEQYF	TGTGCCAGCAGCCAAGCAGCGGGGGGGGGCTACGAGCAGTACTTC
NA	TRBJ2-2	TRBV19	NA	CAARSVGSNTGELFF	TGTGCCGCACGGTCGGTGGGCTCCAACACCGGGGAGCTGTTTTTT
NA	TRBJ2-3	TRBV28	TRBD1	CASRPTGYRTDTQYF	TGTGCCAGCAGACCGACAGGGTATCGCACAGATACGCAGTATTTT
NA	TRBJ2-1	TRBV6-1	NA	CASSEGTESSEQFF	TGTGCCAGCAGTGAAGGGACAGAGTCCTCTGAGCAGTTCTTC
once	TRBJ2-5	TRBV3-1/TRBV3-2	TRBD2	CASSRLAGEETQYF	TGTGCCAGCAGCCGACTAGCGGGGGAAGAGACCCAGTACTTC
NA	TRBJ2-2	TRBV11-2	TRBD1	CASSLDPGGTGELFF	TGTGCCAGCAGCTTAGATCCAGGGGGCACCGGGGAGCTGTTTTTT
few	TRBJ1-6	TRBV7-9	TRBD1	CASIPGGADSPLHF	TGTGCCAGCATCCCAGGGGGCGCGGATTCACCCCTCCACTTT
NA	TRBJ1-1	TRBV5-1	NA	CASSLQDDTEAFF	TGCGCCAGCAGCTTGCAGGATGACACTGAAGCTTTCTTT
NA	TRBJ1-1	TRBV7-9	TRBD1	CASSPTGDGTEAFF	TGTGCCAGCAGTCCGACAGGGGATGGTACTGAAGCTTTCTTT
NA	TRBJ1-4	TRBV2	NA	CASRELPTNEKLFF	TGTGCCAGCAGAGAACTCCCAACTAATGAAAAACTGTTTTTT
NA	TRBJ2-3	TRBV9	TRBD2	CASSLAGGSTDTQYF	TGTGCCAGCAGCTTAGCGGGGGGATCCACAGATACGCAGTATTTT
NA	TRBJ2-7	TRBV30	NA	CAWSTGYGVNEQYF	TGTGCCTGGAGCACAGGGTATGGTGTCAACGAGCAGTACTTC
NA	TRBJ2-3	TRBV6-5	TRBD2	CASSVTSGGYDTQYF	TGTGCCAGCAGCGTTACTAGCGGGGGGTATGATACGCAGTATTTT
NA	TRBJ1-1	TRBV6-2/TRBV6-3	NA	CASSYPPGIEAFF	TGTGCCAGCAGTTACCCGCCAGGGATTGAAGCTTTCTTT
NA	TRBJ2-7	TRBV19	TRBD1	CASSTWTGKGEQYF	TGTGCCAGTAGTACCTGGACAGGGAAGGGCGAGCAGTACTTC
NA	TRBJ1-3	TRBV2	NA	CASRDSSSGNTIYF	TGTGCCAGCCGGGATTCGAGCTCTGGAAACACCATATATTTT
once	TRBJ2-5	TRBV19	NA	CASSIRVQETQYF	TGTGCCAGTAGTATACGAGTTCAAGAGACCCAGTACTTC
few	TRBJ1-1	TRBV4-2	TRBD1	CASSHGDREGAFF	TGTGCCAGCAGCCACGGGGACAGGGAGGGAGCTTTCTTT
NA	TRBJ1-2	TRBV5-1	NA	CASSLVRGGGYGYTF	TGCGCCAGCAGCTTGGTCAGGGGTGGAGGCTATGGCTACACCTTC
NA	TRBJ2-3	TRBV3-1/TRBV3-2	TRBD2	CASSQTLAGGPTQYF	TGTGCCAGCAGCCAAACACTAGCGGGGGGGCCTACGCAGTATTTT
NA	TRBJ2-7	TRBV28	NA	CASSLVLRQDSYEQYF	TGTGCCAGCAGTTTGGTTTTACGACAGGATTCCTACGAGCAGTACTTC
NA	TRBJ1-1	TRBV5-6	NA	CASSRRGTVNTEAFF	TGTGCCAGCAGCCGCCGCGGGACGGTGAACACTGAAGCTTTCTTT
NA	TRBJ1-5	TRBV7-2	NA	CASSLGSGGLQPQHF	TGTGCCAGCAGCTTAGGTAGTGGAGGTTTACAGCCCCAGCATTTT
NA	TRBJ1-4	TRBV18	TRBD1	CASSYRGLNEKLFF	TGTGCCAGCTCCTACAGGGGGCTGAATGAAAAACTGTTTTTT
NA	TRBJ2-5	TRBV5-1	NA	CASSLVSGGEETQYF	TGCGCCAGCAGCTTGGTCTCGGGGGGCGAAGAGACCCAGTACTTC